This TCR beta chain was identified in a study of blood T cell repertoires in COVID-19 (dated by TCRdb to the early 2020s). Regarding the complete study: The collaborator samples originated in the United States, Italy and Spain and spanned the acute and convalescent phases of COVID-19. The prospective study material was composed of cDNA or gDNA derived from T cells, B-cell-depleted T cells, or PBMCs. A de-identified subject ID, COVID-19 status, age in years and sex were almost always included in the sample metadata. The repertoires were released in a freely available public database intended as a resource for research on the immune response to SARS-CoV-2. The samples were drawn from two sources: the first 160 participants of the ongoing ImmuneRACE study, and about 1,300 subjects contributed by 6 global collaborators. Where available, HLA class I and class II types were obtained from metadata supplied by the sample provider rather than from assay-based typing. The dataset comprised deeply sampled blood TCRbeta repertoires from subjects exposed to, actively infected with, or recovered from COVID-19.

From the cysteine through the phenylalanine, the CDR3 covers 13 amino acids. Only the CDR3 portion is preserved as DNA: 39 bases, with reading frame beginning at the first base. The immunoSEQ Assay, a bias-controlled multiplex PCR, was used to amplify TCRbeta CDR3 regions from genomic DNA. As for the authors' bioinformatics: The number of nucleated cells in each sample was estimated by amplification of reference gene primers within the assay. To quantify the absolute abundance of each unique TCRbeta CDR3 rearrangement, sequence reads were collapsed and filtered. Productive Simpson clonality was computed per sample as the square root of Simpson's diversity index over productive rearrangements. Not all clones reach the TCRdb copy of this immuneACCESS table, which keeps in-frame sequences only. Checked studies attribute under half of the gap to unresolved V genes and leave the rest unexplained. The V and J calls and clone size were taken over from that table, and D and trimming were inferred from the DNA. The sample table shows 200,000 to 250,000 clones, and around 88% are seen once. Clones ranked in the top ten supply about 3% of the sample.

With respect to this clone: Its antigen specificity is not known. No clone much larger than this one lies a single base away; base qualities are absent.

Samples from volunteer blood donors who had recovered from COVID-19 were contributed by a second Seattle source. Collaborating institutions collected whole blood in K2EDTA tubes following their own protocols. For TCRbeta analysis, collaborator samples were shipped as frozen whole blood, as isolated PBMCs, or as DNA extracted from either sample type. Results the study describes overall, beyond this receptor: Clinical and demographic metadata were provided uncurated, with the amount varying by source and participant.

This TCR came from a woman aged 30 to 39 who had recovered from COVID-19. The chain uses TRBV12-3 or TRBV12-4 and TRBJ1-2; TRBD1 lines up with 7 middle nucleotides. Input material: peripheral blood. The DNA sequence is given as TGTGCTTCTCCGGACAGGAGCGGCTATGGCTACACCTTC. This gives the protein CASPDRSGYGYTF.